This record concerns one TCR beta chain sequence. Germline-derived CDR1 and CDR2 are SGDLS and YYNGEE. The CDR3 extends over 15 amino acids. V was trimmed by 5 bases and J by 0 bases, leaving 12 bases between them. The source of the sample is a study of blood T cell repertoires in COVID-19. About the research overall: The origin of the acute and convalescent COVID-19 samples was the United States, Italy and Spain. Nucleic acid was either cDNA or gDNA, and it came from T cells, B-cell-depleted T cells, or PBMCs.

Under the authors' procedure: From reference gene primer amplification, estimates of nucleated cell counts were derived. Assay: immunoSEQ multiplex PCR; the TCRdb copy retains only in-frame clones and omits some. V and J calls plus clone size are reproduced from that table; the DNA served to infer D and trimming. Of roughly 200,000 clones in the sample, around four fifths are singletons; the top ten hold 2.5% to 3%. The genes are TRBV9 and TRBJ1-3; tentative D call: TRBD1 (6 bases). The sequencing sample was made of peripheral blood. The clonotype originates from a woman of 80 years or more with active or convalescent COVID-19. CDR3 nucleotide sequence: TGTGCCAGCAGACCCACAGGGAGCTCTGGAAACACCATATATTTT. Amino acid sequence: CASRPTGSSGNTIYF.